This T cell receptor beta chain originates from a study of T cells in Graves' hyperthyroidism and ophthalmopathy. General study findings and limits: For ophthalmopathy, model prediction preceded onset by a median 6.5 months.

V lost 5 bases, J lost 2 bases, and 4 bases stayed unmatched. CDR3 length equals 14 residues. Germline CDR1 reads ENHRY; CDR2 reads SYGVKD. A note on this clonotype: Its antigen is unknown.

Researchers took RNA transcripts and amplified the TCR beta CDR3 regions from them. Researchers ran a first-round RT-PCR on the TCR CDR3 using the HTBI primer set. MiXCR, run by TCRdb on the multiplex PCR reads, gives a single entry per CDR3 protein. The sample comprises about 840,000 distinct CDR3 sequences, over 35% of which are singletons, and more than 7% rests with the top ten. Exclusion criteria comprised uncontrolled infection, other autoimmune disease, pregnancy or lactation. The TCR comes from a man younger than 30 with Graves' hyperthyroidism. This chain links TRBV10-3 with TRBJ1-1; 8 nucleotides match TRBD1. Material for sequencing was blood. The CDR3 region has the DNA TGTGCCATCAGTCAGGGGGCTCCAAACACTGAAGCTTTCTTT. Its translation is CAISQGAPNTEAFF.